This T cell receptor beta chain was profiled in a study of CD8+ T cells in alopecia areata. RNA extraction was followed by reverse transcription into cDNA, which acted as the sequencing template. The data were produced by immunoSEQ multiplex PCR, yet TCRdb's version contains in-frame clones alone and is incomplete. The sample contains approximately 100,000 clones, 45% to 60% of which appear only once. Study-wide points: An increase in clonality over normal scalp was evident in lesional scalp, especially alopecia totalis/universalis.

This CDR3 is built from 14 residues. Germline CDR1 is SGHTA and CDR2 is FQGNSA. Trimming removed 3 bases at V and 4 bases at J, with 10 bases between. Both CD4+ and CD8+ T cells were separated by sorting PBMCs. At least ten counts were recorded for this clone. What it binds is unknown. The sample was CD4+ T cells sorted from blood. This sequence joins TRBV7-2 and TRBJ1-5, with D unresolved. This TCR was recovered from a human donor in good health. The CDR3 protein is CASSFAVENQPQHF. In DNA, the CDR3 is TGTGCCAGCAGCTTTGCGGTCGAGAATCAGCCCCAGCATTTT.